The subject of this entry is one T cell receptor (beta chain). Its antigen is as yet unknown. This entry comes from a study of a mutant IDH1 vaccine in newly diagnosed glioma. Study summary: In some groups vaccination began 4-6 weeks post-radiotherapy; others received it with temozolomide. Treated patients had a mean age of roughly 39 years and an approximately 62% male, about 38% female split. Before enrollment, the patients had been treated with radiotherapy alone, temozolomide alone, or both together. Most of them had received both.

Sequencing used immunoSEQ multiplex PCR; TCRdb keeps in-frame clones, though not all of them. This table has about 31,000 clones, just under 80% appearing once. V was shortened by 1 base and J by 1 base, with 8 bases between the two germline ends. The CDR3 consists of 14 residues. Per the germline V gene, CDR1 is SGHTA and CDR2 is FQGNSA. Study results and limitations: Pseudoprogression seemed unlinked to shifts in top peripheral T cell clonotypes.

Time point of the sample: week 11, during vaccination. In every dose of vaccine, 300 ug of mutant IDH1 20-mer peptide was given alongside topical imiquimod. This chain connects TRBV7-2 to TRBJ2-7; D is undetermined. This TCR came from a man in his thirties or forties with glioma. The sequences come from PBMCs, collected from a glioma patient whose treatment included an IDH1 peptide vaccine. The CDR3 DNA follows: TGTGCCAGCAGCTTAGGGCAGGAATCCTACGAGCAGTACTTC. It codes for CASSLGQESYEQYF.